Here is one T cell receptor beta chain with its context. Antigen: not known. This record comes from a study of T cell responses to AZD1222 COVID-19 vaccine. Overall study context: Second-dose timings of about 4 or about 12 weeks were pooled.

Findings and caveats of the study: Among vaccine-associated CD4 TCRs, coverage spanned spike, with dominance at 160-218 and 743-854. In a largely white British group with more females than males, clonal diversity was possibly underestimated.

The assay was immunoSEQ multiplex PCR, and TCRdb's table has in-frame clones only and misses some. Of around 58,000 clones listed, 75% to 85% are singletons. This specimen consisted of peripheral blood, obtained on day 0 of AZD1222 vaccination. The clonotype comes from an adult in good health.

The CDR3: CASSLDIKSEAFF. The CDR3 DNA is TGTGCCAGCAGCTTAGACATCAAAAGTGAAGCTTTCTTT. V usage is TRBV7-3 and J usage is TRBJ1-1; D gene ambiguous. This CDR3 is built from 13 residues. The V end was cut by 2 bases, the J end by 7 bases, with 11 bases between. Germline CDR1 SGHTA, CDR2 FQGTGA.